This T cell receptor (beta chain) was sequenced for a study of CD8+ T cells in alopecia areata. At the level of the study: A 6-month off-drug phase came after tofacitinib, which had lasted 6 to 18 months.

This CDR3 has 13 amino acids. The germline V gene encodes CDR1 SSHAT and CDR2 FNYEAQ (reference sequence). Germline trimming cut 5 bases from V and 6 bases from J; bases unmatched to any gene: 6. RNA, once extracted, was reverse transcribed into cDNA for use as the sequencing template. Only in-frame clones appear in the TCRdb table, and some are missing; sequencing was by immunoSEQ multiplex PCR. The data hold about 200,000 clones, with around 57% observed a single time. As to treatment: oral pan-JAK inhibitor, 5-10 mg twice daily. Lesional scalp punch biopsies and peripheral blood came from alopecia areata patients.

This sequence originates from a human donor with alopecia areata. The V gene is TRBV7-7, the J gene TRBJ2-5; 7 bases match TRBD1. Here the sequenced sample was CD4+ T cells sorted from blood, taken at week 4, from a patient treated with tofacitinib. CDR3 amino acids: CASSPRQGQTQYF. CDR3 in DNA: TGTGCCAGCAGCCCGCGACAGGGCCAGACCCAGTACTTC.